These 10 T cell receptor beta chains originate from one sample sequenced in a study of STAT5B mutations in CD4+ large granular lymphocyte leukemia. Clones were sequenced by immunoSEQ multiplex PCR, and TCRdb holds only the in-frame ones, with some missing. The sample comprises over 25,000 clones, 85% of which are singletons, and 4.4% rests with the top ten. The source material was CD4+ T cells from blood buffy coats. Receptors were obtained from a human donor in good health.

The CDR3 loop reads CASSFWREGRSEQFF. The CDR3 nucleotides read TGCGCCAGCAGCTTCTGGCGGGAGGGCCGAAGTGAGCAGTTCTTC. The chain has TRBV5-1 and TRBJ2-1, with 9 bases fitting TRBD2. CDR3 size: 15 residues. V shed 2 bases, J shed 9 bases, and the junction held 9 bases outside the gene matches. Germline CDR1 reads SGHRS; CDR2 reads YFSETQ.

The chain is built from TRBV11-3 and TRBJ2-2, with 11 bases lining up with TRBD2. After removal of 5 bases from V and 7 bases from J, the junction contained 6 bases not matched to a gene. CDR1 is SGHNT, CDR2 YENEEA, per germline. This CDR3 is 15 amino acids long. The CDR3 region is CASSELAGAGGELFF. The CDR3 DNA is TGTGCCAGCAGCGAACTAGCGGGAGCTGGCGGGGAGCTGTTTTTT.

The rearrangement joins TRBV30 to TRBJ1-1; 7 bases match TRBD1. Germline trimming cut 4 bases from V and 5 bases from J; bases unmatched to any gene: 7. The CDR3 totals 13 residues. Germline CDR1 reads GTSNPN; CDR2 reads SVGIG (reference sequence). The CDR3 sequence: CAWNRGQETEAFF. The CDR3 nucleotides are TGTGCCTGGAACAGGGGACAAGAAACTGAAGCTTTCTTT.

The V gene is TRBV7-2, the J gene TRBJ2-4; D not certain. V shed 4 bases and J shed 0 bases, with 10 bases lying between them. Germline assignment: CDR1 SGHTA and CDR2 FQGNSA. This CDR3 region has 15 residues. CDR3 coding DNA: TGTGCCAGCAGCTCCAAGACCCGAGCCAAAAACATTCAGTACTTC. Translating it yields CASSSKTRAKNIQYF.

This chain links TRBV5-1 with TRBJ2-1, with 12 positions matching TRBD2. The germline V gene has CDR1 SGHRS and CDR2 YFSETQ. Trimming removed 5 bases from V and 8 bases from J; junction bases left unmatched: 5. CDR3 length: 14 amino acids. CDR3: CASRQTSGSDEQFF. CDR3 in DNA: TGCGCCAGCAGGCAGACTAGCGGGAGCGATGAGCAGTTCTTC.

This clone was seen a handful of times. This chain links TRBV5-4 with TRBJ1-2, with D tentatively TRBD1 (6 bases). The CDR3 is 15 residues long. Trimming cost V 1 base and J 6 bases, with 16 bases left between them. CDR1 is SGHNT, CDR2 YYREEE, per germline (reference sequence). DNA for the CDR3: TGTGCCAGCAGCTTGCATTATACAGGGAGGAATGGCTACACCTTC. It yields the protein CASSLHYTGRNGYTF.

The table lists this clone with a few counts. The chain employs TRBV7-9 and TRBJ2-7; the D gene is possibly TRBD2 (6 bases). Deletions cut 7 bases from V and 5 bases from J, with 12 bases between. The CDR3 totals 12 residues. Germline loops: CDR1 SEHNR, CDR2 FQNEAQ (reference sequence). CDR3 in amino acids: CASTPTGDEQYF. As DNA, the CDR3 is TGTGCCAGCACCCCAACGGGGGACGAGCAGTACTTC.

The CDR3 sequence is CASSPPGMNTEAFF. CDR3 bases: TGTGCCAGCAGCCCCCCGGGGATGAACACTGAAGCTTTCTTT. This chain uses TRBV14 with TRBJ1-1; no firm D call. CDR1 and CDR2 from the germline V gene are SGHDN and FVKESK. Trimming left V 4 bases short and J 0 bases short, with 9 bases between. The CDR3 totals 14 residues.

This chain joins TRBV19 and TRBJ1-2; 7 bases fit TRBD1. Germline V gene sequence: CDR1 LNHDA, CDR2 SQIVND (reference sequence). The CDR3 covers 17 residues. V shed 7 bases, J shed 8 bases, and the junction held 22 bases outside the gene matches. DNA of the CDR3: TGTGCCAGTAACCCCACTCCCCTTGGACAGGCCCGGGTGGGCTACACCTTC. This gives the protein CASNPTPLGQARVGYTF.

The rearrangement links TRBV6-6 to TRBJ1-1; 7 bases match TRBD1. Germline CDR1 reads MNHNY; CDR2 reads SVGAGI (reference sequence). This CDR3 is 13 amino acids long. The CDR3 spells CATGLNLNTEAFF. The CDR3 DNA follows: TGTGCGACAGGGTTGAATTTGAACACTGAAGCTTTCTTT.